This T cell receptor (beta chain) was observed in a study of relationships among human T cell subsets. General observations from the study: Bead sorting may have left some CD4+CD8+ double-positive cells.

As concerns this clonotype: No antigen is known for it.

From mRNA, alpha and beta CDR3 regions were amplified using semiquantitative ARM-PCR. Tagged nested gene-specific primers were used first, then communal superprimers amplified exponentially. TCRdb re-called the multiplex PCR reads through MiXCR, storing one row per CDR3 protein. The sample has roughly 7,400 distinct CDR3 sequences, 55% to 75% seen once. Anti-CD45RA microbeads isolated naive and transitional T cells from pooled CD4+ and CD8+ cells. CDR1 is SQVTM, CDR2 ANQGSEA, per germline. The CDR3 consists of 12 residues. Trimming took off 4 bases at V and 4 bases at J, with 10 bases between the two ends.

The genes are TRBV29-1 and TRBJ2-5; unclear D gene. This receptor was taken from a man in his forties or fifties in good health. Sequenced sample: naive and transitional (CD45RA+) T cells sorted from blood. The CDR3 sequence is CSVGVSGETQYF. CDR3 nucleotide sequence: TGCAGCGTTGGCGTATCCGGAGAGACCCAGTACTTC.